The sequence of this T cell receptor (beta chain) was determined in a study of yellow fever vaccine responses in identical twins. Broader study findings: Twins' vaccine T cell response reportedly seemed partly convergent, partly personalized.

As to this clonotype: Its specificity is not known.

TCRdb reanalysed the RT-PCR reads using MiXCR and keeps one entry per CDR3 protein. Among some 35,000 distinct CDR3 sequences listed, roughly three fifths were seen once. The CDR3 covers 14 residues. V was clipped by 5 bases and J by 2 bases; unmatched bases: 2. Germline CDR1 reads SGHVS; CDR2 reads FNYEAQ. The TCR sequence derives from a young woman who received the yellow fever vaccine. The genes are TRBV7-6 and TRBJ2-7; 11 bases map to TRBD1. Specimen: T cells from blood (PBMCs), unsorted or a sorted subset (not recorded which), collected before or after yellow fever vaccination (not recorded which). The CDR3 loop is CASSMGQGAYEQYF. The CDR3 region has the DNA TGTGCCAGCAGCATGGGACAGGGGGCCTACGAGCAGTACTTC.